The clone carrying this TCR beta chain showed up many times. Its target is unknown. The source of the sample is a study of CD8 T cells in ankylosing spondylitis. The germline gives CDR1 LGHNT, CDR2 FRNRAP. This CDR3 region has 13 residues. The V end lost 6 bases, the J end lost 0 bases, and 3 bases lay between the germline ends. One entry per CDR3 protein, called by TCRdb with MiXCR from the 5' RACE reads. The data hold approximately 300,000 distinct CDR3 sequences, with under 8.5% observed a single time. Notes on the study in general: What seemed typical of ankylosing spondylitis blood was a TCR beta motif built from several highly homologous variants.

This chain joins TRBV12-5 and TRBJ2-6; D remains ambiguous. What was sequenced was blood, either unsorted or a sorted T cell fraction (not recorded which). This receptor was taken from a male donor with ankylosing spondylitis. This CDR3 is CASGRSGANVLTF. The DNA for the CDR3 is TGTGCTAGTGGGCGCTCTGGGGCCAACGTCCTGACTTTC.